This passage covers 12 T cell receptor beta chains from one sample sequenced in a study of pediatric ulcerative colitis. Profiling relied on immunoSEQ multiplex PCR, and the TCRdb table lists in-frame clones only, not all of them. The profile shows 36,000 or so clones, around four fifths of them singletons. Rectal tissue came from one to two pinch biopsies taken at colonoscopy. Sequenced sample: gut tissue. These receptors all come from a boy between 10 and 17 years old with moderate ulcerative colitis.

The chain is built from TRBV6-5 and TRBJ1-4, with 7 nucleotides matching TRBD1. V was pared by 2 bases and J by 8 bases, with 5 bases of the junction left unmatched. Germline values: CDR1 MNHEY, CDR2 SVGAGI. The CDR3 runs 14 residues. DNA of the CDR3: TGTGCCAGCAGTTACAGGGGGCTTAGGGAAAAACTGTTTTTT. Its translation: CASSYRGLREKLFF.

This chain joins TRBV15 and TRBJ2-5, with TRBD2 identical over 12 bases. Germline CDR1 reads LNHNV; CDR2 reads YYDKDF (reference sequence). There are 16 residues in the CDR3. The junction had 7 bases not matched to a gene; V was cut back by 6 bases and J by 2 bases. As DNA, the CDR3 is TGTGCCACCAGTGGGGGACTAGCGGGCTATCAAGAGACCCAGTACTTC. Protein: CATSGGLAGYQETQYF. Filled out from reference TRBV15 and TRBJ2-5, the complete variable domain reads DAMVIQNPRYQVTQFGKPVTLSCSQTLNHNVMYWYQQKSSQAPKLLFHYYDKDFNNEADTPDNFQSRRPNTSFCFLDIRSPGLGDTAMYLCATSGGLAGYQETQYFGPGTRLLVL.

This chain connects TRBV30 to TRBJ2-6; no reliable D call. V shed 5 bases and J shed 0 bases, with 20 bases lying between them. The CDR3 spans 18 residues. CDR1 is GTSNPN, CDR2 SVGIG, per germline (reference sequence). The CDR3 is CAWGVGWQFSSGANVLTF. The CDR3 nucleotides are TGTGCCTGGGGGGTAGGGTGGCAGTTTAGCTCTGGGGCCAACGTCCTGACTTTC.

This chain joins TRBV9 and TRBJ2-7, with TRBD1 identical over 8 bases. CDR1 and CDR2 (germline): SGDLS, YYNGEE. V lost 1 base, J lost 0 bases, and 3 bases stayed unmatched. The CDR3 contains 15 residues. The CDR3 region is CASSVRDRSSYEQYF. Written as DNA, the CDR3 is TGTGCCAGCAGCGTAAGGGACAGGAGCTCCTACGAGCAGTACTTC.

V gene TRBV18 combines with J gene TRBJ2-1; D is possibly TRBD2 (6 bases). With 3 bases removed from V and 9 bases from J, the gap between germline ends came to 15 bases. The germline V gene has CDR1 KGHSH and CDR2 LQKENI. The CDR3 covers 14 residues. CDR3 sequence: CASSPSGEAGEQFF. The CDR3, as DNA: TGTGCCAGCTCACCCTCGGGGGAGGCTGGTGAGCAGTTCTTC. Using reference TRBV18 and TRBJ2-1 for the parts outside the CDR3, the full variable domain is NAGVMQNPRHLVRRRGQEARLRCSPMKGHSHVYWYRQLPEEGLKFMVYLQKENIIDESGMPKERFSAEFPKEGPSILRIQQVVRGDSAAYFCASSPSGEAGEQFFGPGTRLTVL.

The rearrangement uses TRBV7-2 and TRBJ1-5; no clear D gene. Germline V gives CDR1 SGHTA, CDR2 FQGNSA. This CDR3 contains 16 residues. Trimming took 5 bases from V and 4 from J, leaving 18 bases between them. In DNA, the CDR3 is TGTGCCAGCAGCCCCTCTCGTAGCCTATCTAATCAGCCCCAGCATTTT. Residues: CASSPSRSLSNQPQHF.

This clone was picked up one time. The V call is TRBV15, the J call TRBJ1-5; 7 nucleotides align to TRBD1. The CDR3 runs 16 residues. The germline V gene encodes CDR1 LNHNV and CDR2 YYDKDF (reference sequence). After removal of 2 bases from V and 4 bases from J, the junction contained 8 bases not matched to a gene. CDR3 loop: CATSRNPGTENQPQHF. The CDR3 region has the DNA TGTGCCACCAGCAGAAACCCCGGGACAGAGAATCAGCCCCAGCATTTT.

The chain uses TRBV5-6 and TRBJ1-3; D perhaps matches TRBD1 (6 bases). The CDR3 spans 15 residues. The V end was cut by 2 bases, the J end by 0 bases, with 9 bases between. The germline V gene encodes CDR1 SGHDT and CDR2 YYEEEE. The CDR3 loop reads CASSFDRISGNTIYF. In DNA form, the CDR3 reads TGTGCCAGCAGCTTCGACAGGATCTCTGGAAACACCATATATTTT.

This clone was counted between two and nine times. CDR3: CASSIIRDNQPQHF. In nucleotides, the CDR3 is TGTGCCAGTAGTATCATCCGGGATAATCAGCCCCAGCATTTT. The chain links TRBV19 to TRBJ1-5; unclear D gene. This CDR3 region has 14 residues. Germline CDR1 reads LNHDA; CDR2 reads SQIVND (reference sequence). V was shortened by 3 bases and J by 4 bases, with 10 bases between the two germline ends. Full variable domain (outside the CDR3, taken from reference TRBV19 and TRBJ1-5): DGGITQSPKYLFRKEGQNVTLSCEQNLNHDAMYWYRQDPGQGLRLIYYSQIVNDFQKGDIAEGYSVSREKKESFPLTVTSAQKNPTAFYLCASSIIRDNQPQHFGDGTRLSIL.

CDR3 DNA sequence: TGCGCCAGCAGCGTAGACAGCGCCATGAACACTGAAGCTTTCTTT. Its translation: CASSVDSAMNTEAFF. The J gene is TRBJ1-1, the V gene TRBV5-1; tentative D call: TRBD1 (5 bases). The CDR3 is made up of 15 amino acids. Germline CDR1 and CDR2: SGHRS and YFSETQ. V was clipped by 4 bases and J by 0 bases, with 13 bases between them.

This chain connects TRBV28 to TRBJ1-2; 9 positions match TRBD1. This CDR3 contains 15 residues. V lost 3 bases to trimming and J lost 5 bases; unmatched junction nucleotides: 7. The germline V gene has CDR1 MDHEN and CDR2 SYDVKM. CDR3 loop: CASSFRTGVLYGYTF. For the CDR3, the DNA is TGTGCCAGCAGTTTTAGGACAGGGGTTTTGTATGGCTACACCTTC.

V gene TRBV28 combines with J gene TRBJ2-7, with 9 bases identical to TRBD2. This CDR3 is built from 15 residues. The germline V gene has CDR1 MDHEN and CDR2 SYDVKM. J gave up 3 bases and V 6 bases, and 9 bases lay outside the gene matches. CDR3 DNA sequence: TGTGCCAGCAGATCCTCCAGCGGGGGGATCTACGAGCAGTACTTC. Protein sequence: CASRSSSGGIYEQYF.